These 21 T cell receptor beta chains came from one sample sequenced in a study of blood T cell repertoires in COVID-19. TCRdb's table, derived via immunoSEQ multiplex PCR, lists solely in-frame clones and lacks some. The sample contains some 260,000 clones, roughly 89% of which appear only once. Sequencing was done on a sample of PBMCs or T cells enriched from blood (not recorded which). Receptors were obtained from a man aged 35 to 55 who had recovered from COVID-19.

This rearrangement joins TRBV19 to TRBJ1-1; D may be TRBD1 (5 bases). Trimming removed 7 bases at V and 1 base at J, with 13 bases between. The CDR3 is made up of 14 amino acids. Germline V CDR1 and CDR2: LNHDA, SQIVND (reference sequence). As DNA, the CDR3 is TGTGCCAGTACCATCACCGGACAGAACACTGAAGCTTTCTTT. Translated: CASTITGQNTEAFF.

V and J are TRBV30 and TRBJ2-1; 8 bases are a match to TRBD1. The CDR3 is 13 residues long. Trimming cost V 4 bases and J 2 bases; bases outside gene matches: 1. Germline V gene data show CDR1 as GTSNPN and CDR2 as SVGIG (reference sequence). CDR3 in amino acids: CAWKGQAYNEQFF. For the CDR3, the DNA is TGTGCCTGGAAGGGACAGGCCTACAATGAGCAGTTCTTC.

This chain links TRBV7-6 with TRBJ1-6, with TRBD1 matching 11 bases. The ends lost 1 base at V and 7 bases at J; junction bases unmatched: 9. Germline V gene sequence: CDR1 SGHVS, CDR2 FNYEAQ. This CDR3 is 18 amino acids long. CDR3 protein: CASSLERPGQGVNSPLHF. As DNA, the CDR3 is TGTGCCAGCAGCTTAGAAAGACCGGGACAGGGGGTAAATTCACCCCTCCACTTT.

The chain joins TRBV5-5 to TRBJ2-7; D possibly corresponds to TRBD1 (5 bases). CDR3 length equals 13 residues. The V gene lost 2 bases and the J gene lost 4 bases, with 10 bases spanning the gap. Germline CDR1 reads SGHKS; CDR2 reads YYEKEE (reference sequence). The CDR3 sequence is CASSFRGTYEQYF. The CDR3, as DNA: TGTGCCAGCAGCTTTAGGGGAACTTACGAGCAGTACTTC.

V gene TRBV18 combines with J gene TRBJ1-1; TRBD1 aligns across 8 bases. The V gene end was trimmed by 6 bases and the J gene end by 1 base; junction bases not matched to a gene: 7. The germline gives CDR1 KGHSH, CDR2 LQKENI. This CDR3 comprises 15 residues. As DNA, the CDR3 is TGTGCCAGCTCGCCCGCGACAGGGGCGAACACTGAAGCTTTCTTT. Translated: CASSPATGANTEAFF.

The rearrangement links TRBV7-3 to TRBJ2-5; TRBD2 matches at 11 bases. The CDR3 consists of 16 residues. With V trimmed by 1 base and J by 5 bases, 6 bases remained unmatched. Per the germline V gene, CDR1 is SGHTA and CDR2 is FQGTGA. CDR3 loop: CASSLSSGGASETQYF. The DNA of the CDR3 is TGTGCCAGCAGCTTAAGTAGCGGGGGGGCCTCTGAGACCCAGTACTTC. Variable domain in full (rest from reference TRBV7-3 and TRBJ2-5): GAGVSQTPSNKVTEKGKYVELRCDPISGHTALYWYRQSLGQGPEFLIYFQGTGAADDSGLPNDRFFAVRPEGSVSTLKIQRTERGDSAVYLCASSLSSGGASETQYFGPGTRLLVL.

The V and J genes are TRBV9 and TRBJ2-3; 9 nucleotides match TRBD1. The CDR3 is 17 amino acids. The germline V gene has CDR1 SGDLS and CDR2 YYNGEE. With V trimmed by 0 bases and J by 4 bases, 9 bases remained unmatched. This CDR3 is CASSVGLGQGSSDTQYF. The DNA for the CDR3 is TGTGCCAGCAGCGTAGGCCTGGGACAGGGAAGTTCAGATACGCAGTATTTT.

The J gene is TRBJ1-5, the V gene TRBV10-2, with D unclear. CDR1 and CDR2 (germline): WSHSY, SAAADI. Trimming left V 0 bases short and J 4 bases short, with 10 bases between. The CDR3 is 15 amino acids. The CDR3 is CASSESGSRNQPQHF. The DNA for the CDR3 is TGCGCCAGCAGTGAGTCGGGGAGTAGGAATCAGCCCCAGCATTTT.

The chain is built from TRBV20-1 and TRBJ2-7; 7 bases align to TRBD2. The V segment lost 3 bases and the J segment 2 bases; nucleotides outside the gene matches: 7. CDR3 length equals 14 residues. Per the germline V gene, CDR1 is DFQATT and CDR2 is SNEGSKA (reference sequence). The CDR3 is CSASKPSGAYEQYF. CDR3 sequence (DNA): TGCAGTGCTAGTAAGCCTAGCGGAGCCTACGAGCAGTACTTC.

This chain joins TRBV7-3 and TRBJ2-2; 11 bases are a match to TRBD2. The CDR3 runs 21 residues. Trimming at V came to 5 bases and at J to 0 bases, leaving 17 bases not matched to a gene. Germline V lookup: CDR1 SGHTA, CDR2 FQGTGA. The CDR3 protein is CASSAQLAGALALPNTGELFF. The DNA for the CDR3 is TGTGCCAGCAGCGCCCAACTAGCGGGAGCTTTGGCCTTACCGAACACCGGGGAGCTGTTTTTT.

The rearrangement uses TRBV18 and TRBJ1-1; 8 bases align to TRBD1. The CDR3 is made up of 16 amino acids. After removal of 6 bases from V and 3 bases from J, the junction contained 12 bases not matched to a gene. CDR1 is KGHSH, CDR2 LQKENI, per germline. The CDR3 DNA reads as TGTGCCAGCTCCCCGGACCGACAGGGGTTGCACACTGAAGCTTTCTTT. Protein sequence: CASSPDRQGLHTEAFF.

The rearrangement uses TRBV6-2 or TRBV6-3 and TRBJ2-7, with 9 positions matching TRBD2. J gave up 3 bases and V 3 bases, and 6 bases lay outside the gene matches. The CDR3 runs to 15 residues. The germline V gene encodes CDR1 MNHEY and CDR2 SVGEGT. The CDR3: CASSYWVAGVYEQYF. CDR3 sequence (DNA): TGTGCCAGCAGTTATTGGGTAGCGGGAGTCTACGAGCAGTACTTC.

The chain links TRBV27 to TRBJ2-1, with 9 nucleotides matching TRBD2. The germline V gene has CDR1 MNHEY and CDR2 SMNVEV (reference sequence). Trimming removed 5 bases from V and 0 bases from J; junction bases left unmatched: 5. This CDR3 region has 16 residues. CDR3 nucleotides: TGTGCCAGCAGTCCCGTAGCGGGAGCCTCCTACAATGAGCAGTTCTTC. Amino acid sequence: CASSPVAGASYNEQFF.

This chain uses TRBV6-5 with TRBJ1-5; D not resolved. V shed 5 bases and J shed 2 bases, with 7 bases lying between them. Germline V gene lookup returns CDR1 MNHEY and CDR2 SVGAGI. The length of the CDR3 is 13 residues. This CDR3 is CASSSPGNQPQHF. CDR3 DNA sequence: TGTGCCAGCAGTAGTCCGGGCAATCAGCCCCAGCATTTT.

This clone was picked up one time. This sequence joins TRBV18 and TRBJ1-2; unclear D gene. The CDR3 sequence is 15 residues long. The V gene lost 3 bases and the J gene lost 7 bases, with 18 bases spanning the gap. Germline CDR1 is KGHSH and CDR2 is LQKENI. The CDR3 protein is CASSPGREGPGGYTF. Here the CDR3 DNA reads TGTGCCAGCTCACCGGGTAGAGAGGGTCCCGGTGGCTACACCTTC.

This clone was observed once. This rearrangement joins TRBV2 to TRBJ1-6; 9 bases are shared with TRBD1. Germline CDR1 and CDR2: SNHLY and FYNNEI. Trimming removed 6 bases from V and 2 bases from J; junction bases left unmatched: 8. CDR3 size: 17 residues. DNA for the CDR3: TGTGCCAGCAGACCTCGGGACAGGGTTCCCTATAATTCACCCCTCCACTTT. It encodes CASRPRDRVPYNSPLHF.

The CDR3 DNA reads as TGTGCCAGCAGCAAACCGGGACAGTTTTACGAGCAGTACTTC. Amino acid sequence: CASSKPGQFYEQYF. V and J are TRBV7-9 and TRBJ2-7; 7 bases are a match to TRBD1. V shed 5 bases, J shed 4 bases, and the junction held 8 bases outside the gene matches. In germline, CDR1 is SEHNR, CDR2 FQNEAQ (reference sequence). The CDR3 runs 14 residues.

This CDR3 reads CASSIYGDRVVNGYTF. Written as DNA, the CDR3 is TGTGCCAGTAGTATCTATGGGGACAGGGTCGTGAATGGCTACACCTTC. The chain combines TRBV19 with TRBJ1-2, with 9 nucleotides matching TRBD1. This CDR3 spans 16 amino acids. The V gene's germline CDR1 is LNHDA and CDR2 SQIVND (reference sequence). The J segment lost 6 bases and the V segment lost 3 bases, leaving 11 bases of the junction unmatched.

This sequence joins TRBV24-1 and TRBJ2-1; D is possibly TRBD1 (5 bases). Germline V gives CDR1 KGHDR, CDR2 SFDVKD. V was shortened by 4 bases and J by 6 bases, with 12 bases between the two germline ends. The CDR3 contains 14 residues. CDR3 sequence (DNA): TGTGCCACCAGTGACGCCGGACACCCCAATGAGCAGTTCTTC. Amino acids: CATSDAGHPNEQFF.

Only one count was recorded for this clone. The chain combines TRBV7-3 with TRBJ2-5, with D perhaps matching TRBD1 (6 bases). This CDR3 has 14 residues. The germline gives CDR1 SGHTA, CDR2 FQGTGA. Trimming stripped 0 bases from V and 4 bases from J, with 9 bases between. The DNA of the CDR3 is TGTGCCAGCAGCTTAACGCCACAGGGAGAGACCCAGTACTTC. Protein: CASSLTPQGETQYF.

The chain employs TRBV4-1 and TRBJ1-4, with 7 bases matching TRBD1. J was trimmed by 8 bases and V by 1 base; bases with no gene match: 19. CDR3 size: 19 residues. Germline values: CDR1 MGHRA, CDR2 YSYEKL. In nucleotides, the CDR3 is TGCGCCAGCAGCCAAGCAGGGGTGACAGGGATTGGCGTAGAGGAAAAACTGTTTTTT. This encodes CASSQAGVTGIGVEEKLFF.